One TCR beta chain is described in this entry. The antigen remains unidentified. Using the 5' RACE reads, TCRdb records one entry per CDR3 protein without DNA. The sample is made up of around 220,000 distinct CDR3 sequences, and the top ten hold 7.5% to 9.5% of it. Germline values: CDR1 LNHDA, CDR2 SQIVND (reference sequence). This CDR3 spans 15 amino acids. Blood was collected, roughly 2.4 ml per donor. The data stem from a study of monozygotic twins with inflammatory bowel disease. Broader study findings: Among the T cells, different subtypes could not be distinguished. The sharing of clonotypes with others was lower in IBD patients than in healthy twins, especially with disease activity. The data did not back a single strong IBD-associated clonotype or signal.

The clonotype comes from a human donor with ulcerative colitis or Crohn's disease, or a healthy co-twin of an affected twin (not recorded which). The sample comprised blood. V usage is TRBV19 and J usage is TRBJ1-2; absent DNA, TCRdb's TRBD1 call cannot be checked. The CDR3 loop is CASRELPDRFYGYTF.